Presented here are 23 T cell receptor beta chains from one specimen sequenced in a study of beta chain features in type 1 diabetes. General observations from the study: Moderate yet significant TCRB CDR3 shortening was seen in Type 1 diabetes patients in all four CD4+ subsets.

The antigens of these receptors remain unknown. The sequenced template was cDNA made from the entire isolated RNA. Repertoires were generated with immunoSEQ multiplex PCR, while TCRdb's copy carries only in-frame clones and drops some. The sample shows approximately 15,000 clones, 69% of them seen only once. The sample comprised Tregs from blood. The receptors originated from a man aged 30-40 years with type 1 diabetes.

This clone was picked up one time. A junction boundary mismatches the germline segment, possibly from a read error. This sequence joins TRBV7-7 and TRBJ2-1, with TRBD2 identical over 7 bases. Germline assignment: CDR1 SSHAT and CDR2 FNYEAQ (reference sequence). The CDR3 length is 15 residues. CDR3 nucleotides: TGTGCTAGCAGCACGGGACTGCGAGCGGGAAATGAGCAGTTCTTC. It encodes CASSTGLRAGNEQFF.

The chain joins TRBV21-1 to TRBJ2-5; no check of the table's D call, TRBD2, against the DNA was made. TRBV21-1 represents a pseudogene. CDR3 length equals 16 residues. The CDR3 loop is CASSKRTSGGQETQYF. The CDR3 DNA sequence: TGTGCCAGCAGCAAAAGGACTAGCGGGGGGCAGGAGACCCAGTACTTC.

The chain uses TRBV30 and TRBJ2-2, with D perhaps TRBD2 (5 bases). The CDR3 length is 15 residues. Germline V lookup: CDR1 GTSNPN, CDR2 SVGIG (reference sequence). The V end was cut by 4 bases, the J end by 1 base, with 13 bases between. CDR3 in amino acids: CAWKKAGLNTGELFF. CDR3 nucleotides: TGTGCCTGGAAAAAGGCGGGCCTGAACACCGGGGAGCTGTTTTTT.

V and J are TRBV4-2 and TRBJ1-3; 7 bases map to TRBD1. Germline loops: CDR1 LGHNA, CDR2 YNFKEQ. V dropped 6 bases and J dropped 1; count of bases not matched to a gene: 9. CDR3 size: 16 residues. The CDR3 sequence is CASSRDGTASGNTIYF. The DNA for the CDR3 is TGTGCCAGCAGTCGCGATGGGACAGCTTCTGGAAACACCATATATTTT.

The chain carries TRBV6-5 and TRBJ1-4; D is undetermined. Germline-derived CDR1 and CDR2 are MNHEY and SVGAGI. Trimming pared 8 bases from V and 2 bases from J, leaving 12 bases between. The CDR3 length is 14 residues. The CDR3 protein is CASGSGSTNEKLFF. Written as DNA, the CDR3 is TGTGCCAGCGGGAGCGGCAGCACTAATGAAAAACTGTTTTTT.

This chain uses TRBV11-2 with TRBJ1-3; 7 nucleotides align to TRBD1. V was clipped by 5 bases and J by 0 bases; unmatched bases: 4. This CDR3 has 15 amino acids. Germline CDR1 and CDR2: SGHAT and FQNNGV. CDR3 amino acids: CASSAQGSSGNTIYF. For the CDR3, the DNA is TGTGCCAGCAGCGCACAGGGGAGCTCTGGAAACACCATATATTTT.

The chain recombines TRBV5-4 with TRBJ2-1; TRBD2 matches 15 bases. Per the germline V gene, CDR1 is SGHNT and CDR2 is YYREEE (reference sequence). The CDR3 sequence is 15 residues long. V shed 3 bases, J shed 7 bases, and the junction held 2 bases outside the gene matches. The CDR3 sequence: CASSSGTSGRNEQFF. DNA for the CDR3: TGTGCCAGCAGCTCAGGGACTAGCGGGAGGAATGAGCAGTTCTTC.

J is TRBJ1-2 and V is TRBV6-5; 10 nucleotides match TRBD1. The germline V gene has CDR1 MNHEY and CDR2 SVGAGI. The CDR3 has 15 amino acids. Unmatched junction bases numbered 7, after V lost 5 bases and J lost 4 bases. CDR3 DNA sequence: TGTGCCAGCAGTACCCGGGACAGGGGATTCTATGGCTACACCTTC. Translated: CASSTRDRGFYGYTF.

The V and J genes are TRBV2 and TRBJ2-7; D may be TRBD2 (5 bases). The CDR3 has 13 amino acids. Between the trimmed V and J ends, which lost 8 bases and 0 bases, there was a span of 11 bases. The germline gives CDR1 SNHLY, CDR2 FYNNEI. The CDR3 sequence: CASGLSYSYEQYF. The CDR3 bases are TGTGCCAGCGGACTTTCCTACTCCTACGAGCAGTACTTC. The whole variable domain, filled in from reference TRBV2 and TRBJ2-7, reads EPEVTQTPSHQVTQMGQEVILRCVPISNHLYFYWYRQILGQKVEFLVSFYNNEISEKSEIFDDQFSVERPDGSNFTLKIRSTKLEDSAMYFCASGLSYSYEQYFGPGTRLTVT.

This clone was observed a few times. The V and J genes are TRBV7-9 and TRBJ1-1; D unclear. V lost 1 base and J lost 4, with 10 bases in between. Germline-derived CDR1 and CDR2 are SEHNR and FQNEAQ (reference sequence). This CDR3 is 14 amino acids long. In nucleotides, the CDR3 is TGTGCCAGCAGCTTAGACGAGGGAAGCACTGAAGCTTTCTTT. Its protein is CASSLDEGSTEAFF.

This clone was counted once. This sequence joins TRBV18 and TRBJ2-7; the D gene is possibly TRBD1 (6 bases). Trimming left V 3 bases short and J 4 bases short, with 13 bases between. This CDR3 region has 14 residues. CDR1 and CDR2 (germline): KGHSH, LQKENI. CDR3 DNA: TGTGCCAGCTCACCGGGGGCGGAGGCGTACGAGCAGTACTTC. Its translation is CASSPGAEAYEQYF.

V usage is TRBV4-1 and J usage is TRBJ1-2; TRBD1 matches 7 bases. Trimming took 0 bases from V and 0 from J; bases not matched to a gene: 1. The CDR3 extends over 15 amino acids. Per germline, CDR1 MGHRA and CDR2 YSYEKL. CDR3 nucleotide sequence: TGCGCCAGCAGCCAAGAAACAGGGGCTAACTATGGCTACACCTTC. Translating it yields CASSQETGANYGYTF.

The rearrangement joins TRBV7-9 to TRBJ2-2, with 8 nucleotides matching TRBD1. The V gene's germline CDR1 is SEHNR and CDR2 FQNEAQ (reference sequence). V gave up 5 bases and J gave up 7 bases; unmatched junction bases: 15. This CDR3 spans 17 amino acids. CDR3 sequence: CASSHPRGQGASGELFF. The CDR3 region has the DNA TGTGCCAGCAGCCACCCCCGGGGGCAGGGGGCAAGCGGGGAGCTGTTTTTT. Supplemented by reference TRBV7-9 and TRBJ2-2, the full variable domain reads DTGVSQNPRHKITKRGQNVTFRCDPISEHNRLYWYRQTLGQGPEFLTYFQNEAQLEKSRLLSDRFSAERPKGSFSTLEIQRTEQGDSAMYLCASSHPRGQGASGELFFGEGSRLTVL.

The V gene is TRBV4-2, the J gene TRBJ1-2; 9 bases fit TRBD1. The CDR3 runs to 16 residues. The germline V gene encodes CDR1 LGHNA and CDR2 YNFKEQ. The junction had 13 bases not matched to a gene; V was cut back by 6 bases and J by 5 bases. CDR3 in amino acids: CASRPKNRGLEYGYTF. CDR3 coding DNA: TGTGCCAGCAGACCTAAAAACAGGGGGCTGGAATATGGCTACACCTTC.

This clone appeared a few times. V usage is TRBV4-1 and J usage is TRBJ2-7; TRBD1 agrees at 9 bases. From germline, CDR1 is MGHRA and CDR2 YSYEKL. The CDR3 consists of 16 residues. V lost 2 bases to trimming and J lost 3 bases; unmatched junction nucleotides: 8. CDR3 coding DNA: TGCGCCAGCAGCCAAACACTGGTGGACAGGGGCTACGAGCAGTACTTC. Protein product: CASSQTLVDRGYEQYF.

The chain combines TRBV20-1 with TRBJ1-2; unclear D gene. The CDR3 spans 11 residues. CDR1 and CDR2 from the germline V gene are DFQATT and SNEGSKA (reference sequence). V was shortened by 4 bases and J by 4 bases, with 7 bases between the two germline ends. Here the CDR3 DNA reads TGCAGTGCTACAGGACTCTATGGCTACACCTTC. It yields the protein CSATGLYGYTF.

The rearrangement joins TRBV7-2 to TRBJ2-1, with 15 bases that match TRBD2. CDR3 length equals 19 residues. The germline CDR1 and CDR2 sequences are SGHTA and FQGNSA. With V trimmed by 0 bases and J by 5 bases, 8 bases remained unmatched. The CDR3 nucleotides are TGTGCCAGCAGCTTAGCCCGGACTAGCGGGAGGGCCACCGACAATGAGCAGTTCTTC. It encodes CASSLARTSGRATDNEQFF.

This clone was observed a single time. As DNA, the CDR3 is TGTGCCAGCAGCTTGCAGGGCGATAATTCACCCCTCCACTTT. This translates into CASSLQGDNSPLHF. The genes are TRBV5-6 and TRBJ1-6; D may be TRBD1 (5 bases). The CDR3 loop spans 14 amino acids. V lost 1 base and J 5 bases, leaving 7 bases between the germline ends. Germline CDR1 is SGHDT and CDR2 is YYEEEE.

This sequence joins TRBV6-5 and TRBJ2-2; maybe TRBD1 (6 bases). The V end was cut by 7 bases, the J end by 4 bases, with 16 bases between. The CDR3 is 15 residues long. CDR1 MNHEY and CDR2 SVGAGI come from the germline V gene. This CDR3 is CASNRRQGSTGELFF. In nucleotides, the CDR3 is TGTGCCAGCAATAGGAGGCAGGGGAGCACCGGGGAGCTGTTTTTT.

The V and J genes are TRBV7-9 and TRBJ2-3, with D hard to call. Trimming took off 1 base at V and 2 bases at J, with 13 bases between the two ends. CDR1 is SEHNR, CDR2 FQNEAQ, per germline (reference sequence). This CDR3 region has 16 residues. CDR3 sequence reads: CASSLVRQALTDTQYF. The CDR3 nucleotides are TGTGCCAGCAGCTTAGTTCGGCAGGCTCTCACAGATACGCAGTATTTT. Together with reference TRBV7-9 and TRBJ2-3, the CDR3 gives the full variable domain: DTGVSQNPRHKITKRGQNVTFRCDPISEHNRLYWYRQTLGQGPEFLTYFQNEAQLEKSRLLSDRFSAERPKGSFSTLEIQRTEQGDSAMYLCASSLVRQALTDTQYFGPGTRLTVL.

The chain couples TRBV11-2 to TRBJ1-2, with 7 bases aligning to TRBD1. Germline V lookup: CDR1 SGHAT, CDR2 FQNNGV. Unmatched junction bases numbered 9, after V lost 6 bases and J lost 5 bases. This CDR3 has 14 amino acids. The CDR3 DNA sequence: TGTGCCAGCAGTTCCACACAGGGGAGGTATGGCTACACCTTC. This sequence encodes CASSSTQGRYGYTF.

This rearrangement joins TRBV11-2 to TRBJ1-2; no clear D. The CDR3 sequence is 14 residues long. V was shortened by 1 base and J by 4 bases, with 10 bases between the two germline ends. Per germline, CDR1 SGHAT and CDR2 FQNNGV. The CDR3 DNA sequence: TGTGCCAGCAGCTTAGCACAGCAATCCTATGGCTACACCTTC. This translates into CASSLAQQSYGYTF.

V and J are TRBV11-2 and TRBJ2-5; D not resolved. Germline V gene lookup returns CDR1 SGHAT and CDR2 FQNNGV. V lost 1 base to trimming and J lost 5 bases, with 2 bases between them. CDR3 length: 11 residues. In nucleotides, the CDR3 is TGTGCCAGCAGCTTAGCGGAGACCCAGTACTTC. Amino acids: CASSLAETQYF.